These T cell receptor beta chains were read from a single sample in a study of blood T cells in healthy people across ages. TCRdb itself ran the 5' RACE reads through MiXCR, one entry per CDR3 protein. The sample lists hundreds of thousands of distinct CDR3 sequences; about 52% were seen once. Sequencing was performed on blood. Every receptor here comes from a woman in her sixties in good health. CDR3s include the opening cysteine and the closing phenylalanine or tryptophan. The order of the fields is J gene, clone size, D gene, V gene, CDR3 DNA, CDR3 protein. A D gene is named only where the DNA matches it firmly. Rows give clone size only sometimes, using once, few, many, or a class for an expanded clone.

>TRBJ1-2|NA|NA|TRBV21-1
TGTGCCAGCAGCCTAGAGGACAGGGCGGGTGGCTACACCTTC
CASSLEDRAGGYTF
>TRBJ2-2|NA|NA|TRBV12-3/TRBV12-4
TGTGCCAGCAGTCGGGACTTCCGCGGGGAGCTGTTTTTT
CASSRDFRGELFF
>TRBJ2-5|NA|NA|TRBV2
TGTGCCAGCAGACAGTCGGCCGAGACCCAGTACTTC
CASRQSAETQYF
>TRBJ2-3|NA|TRBD2|TRBV6-6
TGTGCCAGCAGTGCCCATAGCGGGAGGGGGAGGGATACGCAGTATTTT
CASSAHSGRGRDTQYF
>TRBJ2-7|few|TRBD2|TRBV20-1
TGCAGTGCTCTAGCGGGAGTGAACTACGAGCAGTACTTC
CSALAGVNYEQYF
>TRBJ1-1|NA|NA|TRBV7-9
TGTGCCAGCAGCGCCGCAGGGGTCACTGAAGCTTTCTTT
CASSAAGVTEAFF
>TRBJ2-1|NA|NA|TRBV20-1
TGCAGTGCTAGAATTGGCGGAACCTCCTACAATGAGCAGTTCTTC
CSARIGGTSYNEQFF
>TRBJ2-1|NA|NA|TRBV7-9
TGTGCCAGCAGCTTAGTAGGGCATCGCTACAATGAGCAGTTCTTC
CASSLVGHRYNEQFF
>TRBJ2-1|once|NA|TRBV7-2
TGTGTCAGCAGCTGGGACGGACTGGGGCAGTTCTTC
CVSSWDGLGQFF
>TRBJ2-1|NA|NA|TRBV7-9
TGTGCCAGCAGCTTTAAGTTAGCTAGTTCAACTGAGCAGTTCTTC
CASSFKLASSTEQFF
>TRBJ2-5|NA|NA|TRBV20-1
TGCAGTGCAAGTGGCGGGCGGAGGGTCTACAATGAGCAGTACTTC
CSASGGRRVYNEQYF
>TRBJ1-2|NA|TRBD1|TRBV7-2
TGTGCCAGCAGCTCTAGACAGGGGGCGCAGGGCTACACCTTC
CASSSRQGAQGYTF
>TRBJ2-7|many|TRBD1|TRBV4-3
TGCGCCAGCAGCCGATGGACAGGGTACTACGAGCAGTACTTC
CASSRWTGYYEQYF
>TRBJ1-1|NA|NA|TRBV7-2
TGTGCCAGCAGCTTAAATCAGGCAGGAAACACTGAAGCTTTCTTT
CASSLNQAGNTEAFF
>TRBJ2-3|NA|TRBD2|TRBV20-1
TGCAGTGCTAGAGCTAGCGGGAGGGCCAGGGGGACAGATACGCAGTATTTT
CSARASGRARGTDTQYF
>TRBJ1-2|few|NA|TRBV7-2
TGTGCCGTCGTCCTATCGCCCAGGGGACGTGGCTACACCTTC
CAVVLSPRGRGYTF
>TRBJ2-5|NA|NA|TRBV5-1
TGCGCCAGCGGGGCGGGGGCATTCCAAGAGACCCAGTACTTC
CASGAGAFQETQYF
>TRBJ2-4|few|TRBD2|TRBV10-3
TGTGCCATCAGTGAGGTAGCGGGAGGACCCAAAAACATTCAGTACTTC
CAISEVAGGPKNIQYF
>TRBJ1-2|few|TRBD1|TRBV20-1
TGCAGTGCCTCAAAGGGCAGGGGGAACTATGGCTACACCTTC
CSASKGRGNYGYTF
>TRBJ1-2|NA|TRBD1|TRBV3-1
TGTGCCAGCAGCCCGACAGGGGATAACTATGGCTACACCTTC
CASSPTGDNYGYTF
>TRBJ2-1|NA|TRBD2|TRBV30
TGTGCCTGGAGGGGGGGGGTTTACAATGAGCAGTTCTTC
CAWRGGVYNEQFF
>TRBJ2-5|NA|TRBD1|TRBV5-5
TGTGCCAGCAGGGACAGGGGACCACAAGAGACCCAGTACTTC
CASRDRGPQETQYF
>TRBJ2-3|NA|NA|TRBV28
TGTGCCAGCAGTCCGCACCCTTCAGATACGCAGTATTTT
CASSPHPSDTQYF
>TRBJ1-6|NA|NA|TRBV15
TGTGCCACAAGTCGACAGGAGGGGAATTCACCCCTCCACTTT
CATSRQEGNSPLHF
>TRBJ1-1|NA|NA|TRBV25-1
TGTGCCAGCAGTGAATGGGCGAGACTGGGAACGAACACTGAAGCTTTCTTT
CASSEWARLGTNTEAFF
>TRBJ2-1|once|TRBD2|TRBV11-1
TGTGCCAGCAGCCATCTGGGGCGGGGGGCGATGATTTACCTTTCCTCCTACAATGAGCAGTTCTTC
CASSHLGRGAMIYLSSYNEQFF
>TRBJ1-6|NA|NA|TRBV20-1
TGCAGTGCTAGAAGTCTCGGCCCGAGCTCCTATAATTCACCCCTCCACTTT
CSARSLGPSSYNSPLHF
>TRBJ1-5|NA|NA|TRBV28
TGTGCCAGCAGAAAGATAAATCAGCCCCAGCATTTT
CASRKINQPQHF
>TRBJ2-3|NA|NA|TRBV20-1
TGCAGTGCTAGAGATCTTGGGCTAGCGGATACGCAGTATTTT
CSARDLGLADTQYF
>TRBJ2-7|NA|NA|TRBV18
TGTGCCAGCTCACAGGGCCCCAACCCCGAGCAGTACTTC
CASSQGPNPEQYF
>TRBJ2-2|NA|TRBD1|TRBV5-6
TGTGCCGGCAGCTTACCGACAGGGACCACCGGGGAGCTGTTTTTT
CAGSLPTGTTGELFF
>TRBJ1-2|NA|TRBD1|TRBV4-3
TGCGCCAGCAGCCAAGGGACAGGCGTTAACTATGGCTACACCTTC
CASSQGTGVNYGYTF